Following are 9 T cell receptor beta chains from one sample sequenced in a study of shared clonotypes between healthy human individuals (dated by TCRdb to the early 2020s). The library was prepared using the immunoSEQ multiplex PCR assay. This is the immuneACCESS table as TCRdb keeps it, with only in-frame sequences that have V and J called. A part of the clones is gone; compared with another copy, unresolved V genes explain less than half, and the rest is unexplained. The sample table records more than 400,000 clones; roughly 80% of these occur just once. The ten biggest clones cover roughly 13% of the sample. The specimen sequenced was PBMCs. The receptors shown here come from a woman between 40 and 50 years old in good health. Some clones in this sample may be carry-over from other donors' samples.

Regarding this clone: This sequence is one base from a far larger clone and is likely a read error. The J gene is TRBJ1-3, the V gene TRBV10-3, with TRBD1 matching over 9 bases. The CDR3 runs 16 residues. CDR1 and CDR2 from the germline V gene are ENHRY and SYGVKD. In DNA, the CDR3 is TGTGCCATCAGTGAGTCGACAGGGGGGGTCGTGGACACCGTATATTTT. Amino acids: CAISESTGGVVDTVYF.

V gene TRBV11-2 combines with J gene TRBJ2-7, with D possibly being TRBD1 (5 bases). CDR3 length: 12 amino acids. Germline CDR1 reads SGHAT; CDR2 reads FQNNGV. V was trimmed by 4 bases and J by 7 bases, leaving 11 bases between them. In DNA, the CDR3 is TGTGCCAGCAGCTACGGGCCAGGGGAGCAGTACTTC. Amino acid sequence: CASSYGPGEQYF.

Comments on this clone: This is likely an artifact of a read error, given a far larger clone one base away. V gene TRBV10-3 combines with J gene TRBJ1-3; the D gene is possibly TRBD1 (5 bases). The germline CDR1 and CDR2 sequences are ENHRY and SYGVKD. The germline V and J ends were trimmed by 11 bases and 3 bases, with 20 bases remaining between them. This CDR3 contains 15 residues. CDR3 residues: CAARDNPGSGNTIYF. For the CDR3, the DNA is TGTGCCGCGCGAGACAACCCAGGGAGTGGAAACACCATATATTTT.

A single count supports this clone. The chain uses TRBV4-2 and TRBJ1-5; 8 bases are shared with TRBD1. With 2 bases clipped from V and 8 bases from J, the junction kept 2 bases outside the gene matches. The germline V gene has CDR1 LGHNA and CDR2 YNFKEQ. There are 13 residues in the CDR3. The CDR3 nucleotides read TGTGCCAGCAGCCAACAGGGGGCTAAGCCCCAGCATTTT. It specifies CASSQQGAKPQHF.

On this clone itself: Its ends do not fully match the called genes, so a read error is possible. The chain joins TRBV7-7 to TRBJ2-1; TRBD2 matches 11 bases. Germline V CDR1 and CDR2: SSHAT, FNYEAQ (reference sequence). This CDR3 contains 17 residues. The CDR3: CASSPQLAGVSYNEQFF. Here the CDR3 DNA reads TGTGCTAGCAGCCCCCAACTAGCGGGAGTCTCCTACAATGAGCAGTTCTTC.

The J gene is TRBJ2-2, the V gene TRBV7-3; 7 bases are a match to TRBD2. The trim removed 3 bases at V and 4 bases at J, leaving 5 bases unmatched. The CDR3 totals 15 residues. From germline, CDR1 is SGHTA and CDR2 FQGTGA. CDR3 sequence reads: CASSFRGRGTGELFF. CDR3 in DNA: TGTGCCAGCAGCTTTCGCGGGAGAGGCACCGGGGAGCTGTTTTTT.

The gene calls are TRBV27 and TRBJ1-1, with 7 bases matching TRBD1. Germline values: CDR1 MNHEY, CDR2 SMNVEV (reference sequence). V lost 9 bases and J lost 5; bases outside the gene matches: 15. The CDR3 consists of 15 residues. CDR3 in amino acids: CASSPAGTVHTEAFF. In nucleotides, the CDR3 is TGTGCCAGTTCCCCCGCCGGGACAGTTCATACTGAAGCTTTCTTT.

This sequence joins TRBV29-1 and TRBJ2-7; possibly TRBD2 for D (5 bases). Trimming removed 5 bases from V and 7 bases from J, with 18 bases in between. Germline values: CDR1 SQVTM, CDR2 ANQGSEA. There are 13 residues in the CDR3. CDR3 sequence reads: CSVKRGSSREQYF. CDR3 DNA sequence: TGCAGCGTTAAGCGAGGGTCATCGAGGGAGCAGTACTTC.

The J gene is TRBJ2-5, the V gene TRBV5-4, with 8 positions matching TRBD1. CDR3 length equals 14 residues. The germline gives CDR1 SGHNT, CDR2 YYREEE (reference sequence). J gave up 1 base and V 3 bases, and 2 bases lay outside the gene matches. This CDR3 is CASSWTGPQETQYF. CDR3 in DNA: TGTGCCAGCAGCTGGACAGGGCCCCAAGAGACCCAGTACTTC.